This T cell receptor (beta chain) emerged from a study of cytomegalovirus exposure and HLA in healthy donors. PCR used 60 Vbeta primers and 13 Jbeta primers. The table came from immunoSEQ multiplex PCR; TCRdb's copy has only in-frame clones and leaves some out. The data hold about 110,000 clones, with around 73% observed a single time. Per the germline V gene, CDR1 is SGHVS and CDR2 is FNYEAQ. The CDR3 runs to 14 residues. V gave up 7 bases and J gave up 5 bases, with 17 bases separating them. J is TRBJ1-1 and V is TRBV7-6; tentative D call: TRBD1 (5 bases). This TCR derives from a man aged 25 to 40 in good health and CMV-seronegative. The sequencing input was PBMCs. The CDR3 region has the DNA TGTGCCAGCACCGCCGCGGAGGGGCGTACTGAAGCTTTCTTT. Translating gives CASTAAEGRTEAFF.